The 5 T cell receptor beta chains presented below share a single source sample, sequenced in a study of T cell responses to AZD1222 COVID-19 vaccine. Measured with immunoSEQ multiplex PCR; TCRdb has only the in-frame clones, and not every one. The sample lists 90,000 to 150,000 clones, 75% to 90% occurring once. The sample in question was peripheral blood, obtained 28 days after the second AZD1222 dose. These receptors originate from an adult who received the AZD1222 COVID-19 vaccine.

V gene TRBV6-5 combines with J gene TRBJ2-3; D is unclear. The CDR3 consists of 14 residues. V was cut by 0 bases and J by 4 bases, with 8 bases left in between. The germline gives CDR1 MNHEY, CDR2 SVGAGI. CDR3 sequence reads: CASSYSRRPDTQYF. The CDR3 bases are TGTGCCAGCAGTTACTCAAGAAGACCAGATACGCAGTATTTT.

The chain links TRBV27 to TRBJ2-2; TRBD2 is a possible D gene (6 bases). V lost 5 bases and J 5 bases, leaving 15 bases between the germline ends. Germline V gives CDR1 MNHEY, CDR2 SMNVEV (reference sequence). This CDR3 contains 15 residues. The CDR3: CASSLLAGRTGELFF. In DNA, the CDR3 is TGTGCCAGCAGTCTTCTCGCGGGGAGGACCGGGGAGCTGTTTTTT.

This chain uses TRBV11-2 with TRBJ2-7; D gene ambiguous. The CDR3 is 14 amino acids. Germline values: CDR1 SGHAT, CDR2 FQNNGV. V lost 2 bases and J 4 bases, leaving 12 bases between the germline ends. In DNA, the CDR3 is TGTGCCAGCAGCTTATTGAGGCAGGTGTACGAGCAGTACTTC. Amino acid sequence: CASSLLRQVYEQYF.

This rearrangement joins TRBV5-4 to TRBJ2-3; TRBD2 matches 11 bases. V lost 5 bases, J lost 0 bases, and 8 bases stayed unmatched. The CDR3 length is 17 residues. CDR1 is SGHNT and CDR2 is YYREEE in the germline V gene (reference sequence). CDR3 sequence reads: CASRYGTSGTSTDTQYF. In nucleotides, the CDR3 is TGTGCCAGCAGATATGGGACTAGCGGCACTAGCACAGATACGCAGTATTTT.

The chain is built from TRBV4-1 and TRBJ2-5; 9 positions agree with TRBD1. CDR1 MGHRA and CDR2 YSYEKL come from the germline V gene. The CDR3 sequence is 15 residues long. The ends lost 1 base at V and 5 bases at J; junction bases unmatched: 5. CDR3 region: CASSQGTGELETQYF. The CDR3 DNA is TGCGCCAGCAGCCAAGGGACAGGGGAGTTGGAGACCCAGTACTTC.